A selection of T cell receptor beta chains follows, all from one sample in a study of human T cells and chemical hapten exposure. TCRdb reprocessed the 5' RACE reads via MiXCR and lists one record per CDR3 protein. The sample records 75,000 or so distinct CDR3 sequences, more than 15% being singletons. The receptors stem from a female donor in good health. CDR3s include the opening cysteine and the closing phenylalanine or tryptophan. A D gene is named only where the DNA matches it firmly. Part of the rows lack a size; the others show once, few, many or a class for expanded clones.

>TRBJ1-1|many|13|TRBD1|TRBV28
CASTGQANTEAFF
TGTGCCAGCACCGGACAGGCGAACACTGAAGCTTTCTTT
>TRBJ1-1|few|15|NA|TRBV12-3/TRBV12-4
CASSFLNLPNTEAFF
TGTGCCAGCAGTTTTTTGAACCTCCCGAACACTGAAGCTTTCTTT
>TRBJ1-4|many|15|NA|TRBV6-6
CASRPLGGRREKLFF
TGTGCCAGCAGGCCGTTGGGGGGTAGAAGAGAAAAACTGTTTTTT
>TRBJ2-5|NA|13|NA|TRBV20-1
CSAPRHPEETQYF
TGCAGTGCTCCCCGACATCCCGAGGAGACCCAGTACTTC
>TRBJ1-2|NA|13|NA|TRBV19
CASTPTSNYGYTF
TGTGCCAGTACCCCAACCAGTAACTATGGCTACACCTTC
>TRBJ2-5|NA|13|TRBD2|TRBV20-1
CSAPGRGKETQYF
TGCAGTGCTCCCGGGCGGGGGAAAGAGACCCAGTACTTC
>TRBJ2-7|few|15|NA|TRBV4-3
CASSQVLGSNYEQYF
TGCGCCAGCAGCCAAGTTCTCGGCAGCAACTACGAGCAGTACTTC
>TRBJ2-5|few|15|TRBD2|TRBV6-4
CASSPEAGGQETQYF
TGTGCCAGCAGTCCCGAAGCGGGGGGACAAGAGACCCAGTACTTC
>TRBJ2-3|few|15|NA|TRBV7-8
CASRLIASLTDTQYF
TGTGCCAGCAGACTCATAGCGTCCCTCACAGATACGCAGTATTTT
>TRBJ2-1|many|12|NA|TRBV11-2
CASSLDQGWQFF
TGTGCCAGCAGCTTAGATCAAGGGTGGCAGTTCTTC
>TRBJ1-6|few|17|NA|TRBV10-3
CAISENREYSYNSPLHF
TGTGCCATCAGTGAGAACAGGGAGTACTCCTATAATTCACCCCTCCACTTT
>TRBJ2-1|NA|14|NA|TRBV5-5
CASSQAGTDNEQFF
TGTGCCAGCAGCCAAGCCGGGACCGACAATGAGCAGTTCTTC
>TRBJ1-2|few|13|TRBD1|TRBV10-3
CATTQGNNYGYTF
TGTGCCACCACACAGGGGAATAACTATGGCTACACCTTC
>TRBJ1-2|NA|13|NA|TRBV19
CASRTTECYGYTF
TGTGCCAGTAGGACTACGGAATGTTATGGCTACACCTTC
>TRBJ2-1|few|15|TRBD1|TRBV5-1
CASRQGAPRGNEQFF
TGCGCCAGCCGACAGGGGGCCCCGAGGGGCAATGAGCAGTTCTTC
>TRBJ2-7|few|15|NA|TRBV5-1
CASSLGGGPTREQYF
TGCGCCAGCAGCTTGGGGGGGGGGCCTACGAGAGAGCAGTACTTC
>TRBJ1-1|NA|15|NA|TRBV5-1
CASSLDGQSNTEAFF
TGCGCCAGCAGCTTGGATGGACAGTCGAACACTGAAGCTTTCTTT
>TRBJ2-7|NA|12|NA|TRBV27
CASTSFPGAQYF
TGTGCCAGCACCTCGTTTCCAGGGGCGCAGTACTTC
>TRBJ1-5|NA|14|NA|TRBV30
CAWSEAGANQPQHF
TGTGCCTGGAGTGAGGCCGGAGCTAATCAGCCCCAGCATTTT
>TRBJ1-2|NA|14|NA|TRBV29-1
CSVEVPGVTYGYTF
TGCAGCGTTGAAGTCCCAGGGGTTACCTATGGCTACACCTTC
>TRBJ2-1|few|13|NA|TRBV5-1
CASSQSSYNEQFF
TGCGCCAGCAGCCAAAGCTCCTACAATGAGCAGTTCTTC
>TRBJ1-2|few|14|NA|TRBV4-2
CASSQEEGNYGYTF
TGTGCCAGCAGCCAAGAAGAGGGAAACTATGGCTACACCTTC
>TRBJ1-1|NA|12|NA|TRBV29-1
CSVETGNTEAFF
TGCAGCGTTGAAACAGGGAACACTGAAGCTTTCTTT
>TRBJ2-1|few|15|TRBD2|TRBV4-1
CASANWREIYNEQFF
TGCGCCAGCGCTAACTGGCGGGAGATCTACAATGAGCAGTTCTTC
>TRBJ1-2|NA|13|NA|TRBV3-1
CASSHQDPKGYTF
TGTGCCAGCAGCCACCAGGACCCTAAGGGCTACACCTTC
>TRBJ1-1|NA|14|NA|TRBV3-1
CASSQDGGKAEAFF
TGTGCCAGCAGCCAAGATGGGGGGAAGGCTGAAGCTTTCTTT
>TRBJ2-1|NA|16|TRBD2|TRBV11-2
CASRKTSGRKENEQFF
TGTGCCAGCAGGAAGACTAGCGGGAGGAAAGAAAATGAGCAGTTCTTC
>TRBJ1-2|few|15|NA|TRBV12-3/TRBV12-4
CASSLRSLLVGGYTF
TGTGCCAGCAGTTTAAGGTCCCTCCTAGTAGGTGGCTACACCTTC
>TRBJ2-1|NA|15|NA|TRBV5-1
CASSLANEGYNEQFF
TGCGCCAGCAGCTTGGCCAATGAAGGATACAATGAGCAGTTCTTC
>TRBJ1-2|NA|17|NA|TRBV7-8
CASSLVQVEVANYGYTF
TGTGCCAGCAGCTTAGTGCAGGTTGAAGTAGCTAACTATGGCTACACCTTC
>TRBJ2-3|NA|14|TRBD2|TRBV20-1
CSALLAGGANTQYF
TGCAGTGCCCTACTAGCGGGGGGCGCAAATACGCAGTATTTT
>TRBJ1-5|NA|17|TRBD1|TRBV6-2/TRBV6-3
CASSPYRDRGSNQPQHF
TGTGCCAGCAGCCCCTACCGGGACAGGGGAAGCAATCAGCCCCAGCATTTT
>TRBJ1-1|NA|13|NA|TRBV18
CASSPGTASDAFF
TGTGCCAGCTCACCGGGGACCGCCTCAGATGCTTTCTTT
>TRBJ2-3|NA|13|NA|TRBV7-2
CASSFGPRDTQYF
TGTGCCAGCAGCTTTGGGCCTCGAGATACGCAGTATTTT
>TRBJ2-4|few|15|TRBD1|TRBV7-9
CASSLAGQGASIQYF
TGTGCCAGCAGCTTAGCCGGACAGGGGGCCTCTATTCAGTACTTC
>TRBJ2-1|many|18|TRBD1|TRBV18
CASSPSGQGSGPYNEQFF
TGTGCCAGCTCACCATCGGGACAGGGGAGCGGGCCCTACAATGAGCAGTTCTTC
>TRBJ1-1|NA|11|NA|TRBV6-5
CASSSPVGAFF
TGTGCCAGCAGTAGCCCCGTGGGAGCTTTCTTT